The sequence of this T cell receptor (beta chain) was determined in a study of vaccination and CD4 T cells after COVID-19. Trimming cost V 10 bases and J 4 bases, with 18 bases left between them. Looked up from germline, CDR1 is SNHLY and CDR2 is FYNNEI. This CDR3 is built from 14 residues. Treatment indicated: roughly 10-day PBMC culture with coronavirus spike peptide pools or control peptides (ViraFEST assay). TCR sequencing followed the expansion of antigen-specific T cells with peptide pools in ViraFEST. Positive tests by PCR, dated March to December 2020, predated US Alpha, Beta and Delta variants. Culture proceeded for roughly ten days, and CD4+ T cells were then isolated by negative selection. The Oncomine TCR Beta short-read assay generated sequence data from the DNA of cultured CD4+ T cells. Via MiXCR, TCRdb re-called the PCR reads, giving one row per CDR3 protein. The data hold approximately 9,300 distinct CDR3 sequences, with about 66% observed a single time.

This clonotype was detected only a few times. Its cognate antigen is unknown. Sequencing was performed on CD4+ T cells from blood, cultured in vitro. The receptor's source is a human donor who had recovered from COVID-19. The rearrangement joins TRBV2 to TRBJ2-3, with D maybe TRBD1 (5 bases). As DNA, the CDR3 is TGTGCCACCTCGGTTGACAGACCTCCAGATACGCAGTATTTT. Amino acids: CATSVDRPPDTQYF.